This T cell receptor (beta chain) appears in the sequencing data of a study of shared clonotypes between healthy human individuals. Study information: CD8 memory received one plate per donor, CD8 naive two, CD4 memory three and CD4 naive three. Study findings and constraints: Roughly 5% of naive CD4 clonotypes were shared across several donors. The study's rarefaction showed incomplete sorted-subset sequencing despite large depth.

Germline V gene sequence: CDR1 WSHSY, CDR2 SAAADI. CDR3 length: 16 amino acids. V shed 3 bases and J shed 9 bases, with 18 bases lying between them. With respect to this clone: What it binds is not known.

Generated by immunoSEQ multiplex PCR, the TCRdb table keeps only in-frame clones and is missing some. The data hold around 2.1 million clones, with 95% observed a single time. The V call is TRBV10-2, the J call TRBJ1-6, with a possible D match to TRBD1 (5 bases). Sequencing was carried out using naive CD4+ T cells sorted from blood. As to subset: CD45RA+ positively selected. The TCR sequence derives from a man aged 18 to 30 in good health. CDR3 bases: TGCGCCAGCAGTGACAAGACAGCCGGGGAGGTTTCACCCCTCCACTTT. This translates into CASSDKTAGEVSPLHF.